This TCR beta chain was sequenced during a study of blood T cells in healthy people across ages. A sample-barcoded 5' primer and a J-beta primer mix were used in a second PCR of roughly 6 to 11 cycles. A single record per CDR3 protein comes from TCRdb applying MiXCR to the 5' RACE reads. The sample yields about 1.1 million distinct CDR3 sequences, more than 30% seen once. This sequence was found in a young man in good health. Input material: blood.

CDR3 sequence (DNA): TGTGCCAGCAGTTTAAATCCACAGGGAAATTCACCCCTCCACTTT. It encodes CASSLNPQGNSPLHF. This rearrangement joins TRBV12-3 or TRBV12-4 to TRBJ1-6, with D perhaps TRBD1 (6 bases). Trimming took off 2 bases at V and 7 bases at J, with 12 bases between the two ends. The CDR3 spans 15 residues.